The TCR beta chain described here comes from a study of blood T cell repertoires in COVID-19. The V gene lost 3 bases and the J gene lost 7 bases, with 13 bases spanning the gap. The length of the CDR3 is 13 residues. CDR1 is SQVTM, CDR2 ANQGSEA, per germline. Only in-frame clones appear in the TCRdb table, and some are missing; sequencing was by immunoSEQ multiplex PCR. The data show 220,000 or so clones, with over 80% seen just once and over 0.85% held by the top ten. The receptor was isolated from a man aged 50-60 years who had been exposed to COVID-19. The source material was PBMCs or T cells enriched from blood (not recorded which). The gene calls are TRBV29-1 and TRBJ1-3; D may be TRBD1 (5 bases). The CDR3 nucleotides are TGCAGCGTTGAGATTCCAGGGCGCAACACCATATATTTT. Protein: CSVEIPGRNTIYF.